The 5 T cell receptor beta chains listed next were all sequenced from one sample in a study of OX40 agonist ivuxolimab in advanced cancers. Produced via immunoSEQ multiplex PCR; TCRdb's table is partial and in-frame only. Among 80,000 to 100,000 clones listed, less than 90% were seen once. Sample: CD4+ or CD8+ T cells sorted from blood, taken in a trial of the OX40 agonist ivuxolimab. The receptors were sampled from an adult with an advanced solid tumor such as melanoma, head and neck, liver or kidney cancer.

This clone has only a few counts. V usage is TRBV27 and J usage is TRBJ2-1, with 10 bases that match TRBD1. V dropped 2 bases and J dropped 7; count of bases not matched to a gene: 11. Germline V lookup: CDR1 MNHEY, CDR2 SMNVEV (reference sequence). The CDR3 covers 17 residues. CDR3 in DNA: TGTGCCAGCAGTTTAAACTACCCGGGACAGGGGAATAATGAGCAGTTCTTC. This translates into CASSLNYPGQGNNEQFF.

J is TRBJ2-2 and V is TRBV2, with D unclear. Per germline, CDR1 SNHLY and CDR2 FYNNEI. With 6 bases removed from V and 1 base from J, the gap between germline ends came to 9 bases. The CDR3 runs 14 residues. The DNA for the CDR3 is TGTGCCAGCAGCCGAGACTTGAACACCGGGGAGCTGTTTTTT. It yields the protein CASSRDLNTGELFF.

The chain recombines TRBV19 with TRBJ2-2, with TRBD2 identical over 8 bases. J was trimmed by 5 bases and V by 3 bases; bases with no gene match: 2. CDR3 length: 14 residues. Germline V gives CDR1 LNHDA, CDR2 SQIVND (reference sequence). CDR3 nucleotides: TGTGCCAGTAGTATGGCGGGAGGTACCGGGGAGCTGTTTTTT. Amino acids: CASSMAGGTGELFF. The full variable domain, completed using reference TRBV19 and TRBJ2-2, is DGGITQSPKYLFRKEGQNVTLSCEQNLNHDAMYWYRQDPGQGLRLIYYSQIVNDFQKGDIAEGYSVSREKKESFPLTVTSAQKNPTAFYLCASSMAGGTGELFFGEGSRLTVL.

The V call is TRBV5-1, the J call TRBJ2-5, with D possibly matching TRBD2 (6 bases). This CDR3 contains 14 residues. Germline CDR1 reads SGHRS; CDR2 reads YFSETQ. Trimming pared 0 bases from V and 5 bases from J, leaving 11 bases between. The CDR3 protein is CASSLGAGSETQYF. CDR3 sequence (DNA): TGCGCCAGCAGCTTGGGGGCGGGGTCTGAGACCCAGTACTTC.

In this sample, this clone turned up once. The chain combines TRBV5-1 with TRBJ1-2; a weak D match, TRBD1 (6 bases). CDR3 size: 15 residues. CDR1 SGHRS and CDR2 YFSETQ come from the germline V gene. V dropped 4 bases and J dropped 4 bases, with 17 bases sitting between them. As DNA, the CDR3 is TGCGCCAGCAGCCACGACCTACAGGGCCTCTATGGCTACACCTTC. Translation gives CASSHDLQGLYGYTF.